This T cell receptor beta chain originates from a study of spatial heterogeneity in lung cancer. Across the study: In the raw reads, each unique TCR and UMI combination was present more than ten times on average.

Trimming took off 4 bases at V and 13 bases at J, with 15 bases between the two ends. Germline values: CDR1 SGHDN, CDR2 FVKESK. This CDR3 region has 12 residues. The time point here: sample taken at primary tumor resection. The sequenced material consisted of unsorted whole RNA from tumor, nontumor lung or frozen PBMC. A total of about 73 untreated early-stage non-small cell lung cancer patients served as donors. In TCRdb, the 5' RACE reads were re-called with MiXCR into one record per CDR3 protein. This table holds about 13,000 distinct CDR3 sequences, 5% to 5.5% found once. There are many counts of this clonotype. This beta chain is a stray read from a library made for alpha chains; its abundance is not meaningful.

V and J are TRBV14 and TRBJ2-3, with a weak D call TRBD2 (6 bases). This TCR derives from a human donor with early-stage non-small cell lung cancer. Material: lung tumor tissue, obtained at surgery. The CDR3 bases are TGTGCCAGCAGCCTGGGAGGACCAAGGAAGTATTTT. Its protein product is CASSLGGPRKYF.